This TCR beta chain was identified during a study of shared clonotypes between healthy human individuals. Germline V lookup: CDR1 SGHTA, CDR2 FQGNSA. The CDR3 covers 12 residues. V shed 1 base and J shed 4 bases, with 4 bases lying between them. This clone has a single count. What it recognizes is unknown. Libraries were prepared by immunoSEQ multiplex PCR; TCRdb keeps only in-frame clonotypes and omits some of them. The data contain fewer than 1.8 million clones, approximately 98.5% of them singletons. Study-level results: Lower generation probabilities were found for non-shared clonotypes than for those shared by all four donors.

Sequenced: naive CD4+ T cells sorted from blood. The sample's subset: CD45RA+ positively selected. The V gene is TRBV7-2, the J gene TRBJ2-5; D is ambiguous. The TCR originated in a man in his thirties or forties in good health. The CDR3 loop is CASSLVAETQYF. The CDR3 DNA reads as TGTGCCAGCAGCTTAGTCGCAGAGACCCAGTACTTC.